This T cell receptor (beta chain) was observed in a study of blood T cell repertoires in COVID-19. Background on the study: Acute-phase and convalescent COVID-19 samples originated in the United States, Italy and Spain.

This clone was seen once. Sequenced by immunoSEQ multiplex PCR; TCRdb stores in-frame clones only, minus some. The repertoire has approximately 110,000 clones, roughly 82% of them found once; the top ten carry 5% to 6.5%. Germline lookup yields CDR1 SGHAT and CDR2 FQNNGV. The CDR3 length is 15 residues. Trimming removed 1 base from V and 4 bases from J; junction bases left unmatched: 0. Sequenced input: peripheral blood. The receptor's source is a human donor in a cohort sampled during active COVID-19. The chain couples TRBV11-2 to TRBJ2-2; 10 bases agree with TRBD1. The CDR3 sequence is CASSLGQGATGELFF. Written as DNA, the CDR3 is TGTGCCAGCAGCTTAGGACAGGGGGCCACCGGGGAGCTGTTTTTT. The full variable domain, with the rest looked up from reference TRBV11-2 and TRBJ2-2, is EAGVAQSPRYKIIEKRQSVAFWCNPISGHATLYWYQQILGQGPKLLIQFQNNGVVDDSQLPKDRFSAERLKGVDSTLKIQPAKLEDSAVYLCASSLGQGATGELFFGEGSRLTVL.